This is a list of T cell receptor beta chains from one sample in a study of blood T cell repertoires in COVID-19. The assay was immunoSEQ multiplex PCR, and TCRdb's table has in-frame clones only and misses some. In the table there are about 400,000 clones, more than 80% of which are singletons. The specimen was peripheral blood. Receptors were obtained from a middle-aged man with acute or convalescent COVID-19. Each CDR3 is given with its conserved first and last residue. Clone size is given for some rows only: seen once, a few or many times, or a class if the clone is expanded.

clone_size | cdr3_length | j_call | v_call | cdr3_aa
- | 17 | TRBJ2-1 | TRBV2 | CASSDRAGPSSYNEQFF
- | 15 | TRBJ2-1 | TRBV7-8 | CASSFLAGGDNEQFF
- | 13 | TRBJ1-5 | TRBV6-5 | CASSEGYGQPQHF
- | 14 | TRBJ2-2 | TRBV5-1 | CASNFIPNTGELFF
- | 14 | TRBJ2-5 | TRBV7-8 | CASSLGQIQETQYF
- | 15 | TRBJ2-5 | TRBV11-2 | CASSLDYYSQETQYF
- | 13 | TRBJ1-4 | TRBV27 | CASSLEGSEKLFF
- | 13 | TRBJ2-1 | TRBV6-2/TRBV6-3 | CASSSRRYNEQFF
- | 19 | TRBJ1-5 | TRBV6-2/TRBV6-3 | CASSYSPDRDRVVRQPQHF
- | 12 | TRBJ1-1 | TRBV6-2/TRBV6-3 | CASSYSSREAFF
- | 15 | TRBJ2-7 | TRBV4-1 | CASSQENLRGSEQYF
few | 13 | TRBJ1-5 | TRBV6-5 | CASSYSLDQPQHF
once | 13 | TRBJ2-7 | TRBV7-2 | CASSFGRGSEQYF
- | 15 | TRBJ2-3 | TRBV7-9 | CASSLTEGAGDTQYF
- | 15 | TRBJ2-1 | TRBV3-1/TRBV3-2 | CASSQDTGQNRKQFF
- | 16 | TRBJ2-3 | TRBV3-1/TRBV3-2 | CASSPSGLRSTDTQYF
- | 16 | TRBJ2-2 | TRBV7-2 | CASSLTGTGDSGELFF
- | 18 | TRBJ2-7 | TRBV2 | CASSELGRGRRMVHEQYF
once | 12 | TRBJ1-2 | TRBV12-5 | CASGWDSYGYTF
- | 15 | TRBJ2-2 | TRBV5-1 | CASKTQGLNTGELFF
- | 14 | TRBJ2-2 | TRBV7-2 | CASSSNRVTGELFF
- | 16 | TRBJ2-5 | TRBV7-8 | CASSLEAGGGMGTQYF
- | 19 | TRBJ2-1 | TRBV15 | CATSRVGSSGSFYPYEQFF
- | 16 | TRBJ1-2 | TRBV4-1 | CASSQSDGGMYYGYTF
once | 11 | TRBJ1-2 | TRBV3-1/TRBV3-2 | CASSQVDGYTF
- | 12 | TRBJ2-3 | TRBV6-5 | CASSYRGDTQYF
- | 13 | TRBJ2-7 | TRBV2 | CASMPDRGYEQYF
- | 14 | TRBJ2-7 | TRBV29-1 | CSVPHGSGSYEQYF
- | 15 | TRBJ2-7 | TRBV19 | CASSTWDREVHEQYF
once | 15 | TRBJ1-1 | TRBV7-2 | CATSAVKTGNTEAFF
once | 16 | TRBJ2-7 | TRBV11-2 | CASSLALAGEVHEQYF
- | 13 | TRBJ1-5 | TRBV18 | CASSGQENQPQHF
- | 11 | TRBJ2-7 | TRBV28 | CASTSSYEQYF
- | 16 | TRBJ1-1 | TRBV28 | CASSFQPMVRNTEAFF
- | 15 | TRBJ1-5 | TRBV3-1/TRBV3-2 | CASSQDYSSNQPQHF
- | 12 | TRBJ1-2 | TRBV28 | CASGGRNYGYTF
- | 18 | TRBJ1-1 | TRBV28 | CASSSWMTRQGEGTEAFF
- | 13 | TRBJ1-2 | TRBV14 | CASSPRGWRGYTF
- | 15 | TRBJ2-1 | TRBV27 | CASTPNRGSYNEQFF
- | 18 | TRBJ2-1 | TRBV3-1/TRBV3-2 | CASSPGGGAATSFNEQFF
- | 15 | TRBJ1-3 | TRBV20-1 | CSASAGGEVGNTIYF
- | 15 | TRBJ2-5 | TRBV28 | CASSSVSGGQETQYF
- | 16 | TRBJ1-2 | TRBV28 | CASRELGTGHNYGYTF
- | 13 | TRBJ2-7 | TRBV19 | CATSGSGPGNQYF
- | 12 | TRBJ2-3 | TRBV7-9 | CASRPGGDTQYF
- | 17 | TRBJ1-5 | TRBV28 | CASRNEAGVGSNQPQHF